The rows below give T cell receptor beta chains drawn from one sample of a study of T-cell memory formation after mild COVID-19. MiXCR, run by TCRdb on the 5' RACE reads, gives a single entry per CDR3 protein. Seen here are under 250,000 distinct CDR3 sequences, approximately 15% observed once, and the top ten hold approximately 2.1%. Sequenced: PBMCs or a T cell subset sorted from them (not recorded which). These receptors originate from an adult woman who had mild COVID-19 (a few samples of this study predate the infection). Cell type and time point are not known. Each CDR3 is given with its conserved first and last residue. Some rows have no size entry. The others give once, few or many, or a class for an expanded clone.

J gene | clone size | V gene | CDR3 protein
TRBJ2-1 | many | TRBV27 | CATGTRGGGRFF
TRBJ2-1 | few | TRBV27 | CASSSPPGGNNEQFF
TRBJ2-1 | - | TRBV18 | CASSRPTSGRKDEQFF
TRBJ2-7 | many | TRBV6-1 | CASSGRQGYEQYF
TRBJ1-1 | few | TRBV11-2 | CASGLQASMNTEAFF
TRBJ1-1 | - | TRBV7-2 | CASIMTQNTEAFF
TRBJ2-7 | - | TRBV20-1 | CSFRDYTYEQYF
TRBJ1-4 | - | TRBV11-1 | CASRPTGTANEKLFF
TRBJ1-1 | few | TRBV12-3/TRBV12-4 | CASSSQAMNTEAFF
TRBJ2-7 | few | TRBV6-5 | CASSSQGAFYEQYF
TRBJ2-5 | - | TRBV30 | CAWSVGTGARAETQYF
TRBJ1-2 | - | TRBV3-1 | CASSPRALFQGYTF
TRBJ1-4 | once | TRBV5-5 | CASSPRYRGNEKLFF
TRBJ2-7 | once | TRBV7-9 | CASSSTSGPAYEQYF
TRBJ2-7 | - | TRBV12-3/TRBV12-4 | CASSFSSGGFEQYF
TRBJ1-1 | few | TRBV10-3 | CAISQDRGSEAFF
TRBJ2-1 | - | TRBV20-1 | CSASPGSPNEQFF
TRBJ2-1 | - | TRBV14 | CASSQTSGNHNEQFF
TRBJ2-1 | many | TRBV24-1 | CATSDSGTSGYNEQFF
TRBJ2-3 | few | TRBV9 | CASTFRGGDTQYF
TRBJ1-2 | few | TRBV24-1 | CATSAAGTGNYGYTF
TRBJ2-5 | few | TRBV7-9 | CASSRTSVEETQYF
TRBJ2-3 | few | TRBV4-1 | CASSQDLLAGGDTQYF
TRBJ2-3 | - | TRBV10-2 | CASSESWTSGVDTQYF
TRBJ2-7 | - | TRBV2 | CASSVEIPYEQYF
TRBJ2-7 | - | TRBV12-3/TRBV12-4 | CASSSAVSYEQYF
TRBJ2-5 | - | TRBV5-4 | CASSPAGLWETQYF
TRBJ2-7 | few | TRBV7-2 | CASSSRGQGSSYEQYF
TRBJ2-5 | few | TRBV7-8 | CASSLGLAGTQYF
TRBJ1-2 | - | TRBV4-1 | CASSQAPGQGTYGYTF
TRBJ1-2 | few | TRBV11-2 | CASSQNRDRAGGLGYTF
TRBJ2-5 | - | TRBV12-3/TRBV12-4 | CASRRGLAGGWETQYF
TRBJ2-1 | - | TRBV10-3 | CAIGVLAGGSYNEQFF
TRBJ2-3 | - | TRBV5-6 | CASSLGGVYTQYF
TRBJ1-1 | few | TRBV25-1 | CASSFGTGGTEAFF
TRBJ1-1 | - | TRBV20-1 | CSARGGVATEAFF
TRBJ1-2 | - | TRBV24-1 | CATSDSRTGGLYGYTF
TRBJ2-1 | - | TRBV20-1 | CSAPEIGRLAGLHEQFF
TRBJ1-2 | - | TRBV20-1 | CSARDKIGDEGYTF
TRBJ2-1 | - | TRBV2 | CASSGRPGLADNEQFF
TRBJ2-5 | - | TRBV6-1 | CASKVAGALETQYF
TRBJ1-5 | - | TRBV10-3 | CAISAGQGNQPQHF
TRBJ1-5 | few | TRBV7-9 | CASSSGQVDNQPQHF
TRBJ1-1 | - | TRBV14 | CASSQDEQGNTEAFF
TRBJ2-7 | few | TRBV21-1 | CASSKAGVLGRSEQYF
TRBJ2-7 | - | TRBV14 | CASSQGAGQGLEQYF
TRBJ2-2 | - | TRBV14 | CASSQVVVGELFF
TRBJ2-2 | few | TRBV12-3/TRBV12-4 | CASSLRGGHLSGELFF
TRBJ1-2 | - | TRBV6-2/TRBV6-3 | CASSYSPGVGGYTF